A selection of T cell receptor beta chains follows, all from one sample in a study of T-cell memory formation after mild COVID-19. A single record per CDR3 protein comes from TCRdb applying MiXCR to the 5' RACE reads. The sample carries 550,000 to 650,000 distinct CDR3 sequences, roughly 17% recorded once. The sample comprised PBMCs or a T cell subset sorted from them (not recorded which). These receptors were obtained from an adult woman who had mild COVID-19 (a few samples of this study predate the infection). Cell type and time point are not known. CDR3s include the opening cysteine and the closing phenylalanine or tryptophan. The D gene is left open where the match is weak. Clone sizes are given selectively: once, few, many, or a class where the clone is expanded.

few	TRBV11-2	TRBD1	TRBJ2-7	TGTGCCAGCAGCTTCACCGGGACAGGGCCCTACGAGCAGTACTTC	CASSFTGTGPYEQYF
few	TRBV27	-	TRBJ1-1	TGTGCCACCTCGTATAGGGGGGCGAACACTGAAGCTTTCTTT	CATSYRGANTEAFF
-	TRBV7-8	-	TRBJ1-6	TGTGCCAGCAGCTCTGGGCGCCTCGGCTCACCCCTCCACTTT	CASSSGRLGSPLHF
many	TRBV5-5	-	TRBJ1-3	TGTGCCAGCAGCTTCGGAGAGAGTGGAAACACCATATATTTT	CASSFGESGNTIYF
-	TRBV10-3	-	TRBJ1-6	TGTGCCATCAGTGCTTCAGATACCGCAACCTTTAATAATTCACCCCTCCACTTT	CAISASDTATFNNSPLHF
-	TRBV5-5	TRBD2	TRBJ2-3	TGTGCCAGCAGAAGGAGGCTAGCGGAAAGCACAGATACGCAGTATTTT	CASRRRLAESTDTQYF
few	TRBV12-3/TRBV12-4	-	TRBJ2-7	TGTGCCAGCAGTCTACAGGAGCTGGAGCAGTACTTC	CASSLQELEQYF
-	TRBV20-1	-	TRBJ2-1	TGCAGTGCTAGAGCGCGGAGCTCCTACAATGAGCAGTTCTTC	CSARARSSYNEQFF
-	TRBV5-1	-	TRBJ2-3	TGCGCCAGCAGCTCCGAGTGGTACAGCGGGTTGGCTACGCAGTATTTT	CASSSEWYSGLATQYF
few	TRBV7-9	-	TRBJ2-2	TGTGCCAGCAGCTTAGACGCGAAAACCGGGGAGCTGTTTTTT	CASSLDAKTGELFF
few	TRBV19	-	TRBJ2-6	TGTGCCAGTAGTATGGGCGGATACTCTGGGGCCAACGTCCTGACTTTC	CASSMGGYSGANVLTF
few	TRBV6-2/TRBV6-3	-	TRBJ2-1	TGTGCCAGCAGTTATCGCCCCCGGGCAGTAGGACAAGGAACTACCTACAATGAGCAGTTCTTC	CASSYRPRAVGQGTTYNEQFF
-	TRBV12-3/TRBV12-4	TRBD1	TRBJ1-6	TGTGCCAGCAGTTTTGGGAGACAGGGGCATAATTCACCCCTCCACTTT	CASSFGRQGHNSPLHF
few	TRBV20-1	TRBD1	TRBJ1-3	TGCAGTGCTAGAGACCGACAGGGTGGAAGGAACACCATATATTTT	CSARDRQGGRNTIYF
few	TRBV4-1	-	TRBJ2-7	TGCGCCAGCAGCCAAGTACCCGTGGGCAGGGCGGGGTACGAGCAGTACTTC	CASSQVPVGRAGYEQYF
-	TRBV5-1	-	TRBJ1-4	TGCGCCAGCAGCTTGGCCCCGGCAGTGGGGGTCACTAATGAAAAACTGTTTTTT	CASSLAPAVGVTNEKLFF
many	TRBV5-6	TRBD2	TRBJ2-1	TGTGCCAGCAGCTTGGGAGCGGGAGTCTACAATGAGCAGTTCTTC	CASSLGAGVYNEQFF
-	TRBV3-1	-	TRBJ2-7	TGTGCCAGCAGCCCCGCTTTGCACTCGTCCTACGAGCAGTACTTC	CASSPALHSSYEQYF
few	TRBV5-1	-	TRBJ2-1	TGCGCCAGCAGCTTTGAGACCGGGACGCACAATGAGCAGTTCTTC	CASSFETGTHNEQFF
-	TRBV12-5	-	TRBJ2-3	TGTGCTAGTGGTTTTGGAGATACGCAGTATTTT	CASGFGDTQYF
few	TRBV4-1	TRBD2	TRBJ2-5	TGCGCCAGCAGCCAGAGGGGAAGCGGGGGGTCGCGGGAGACCCAGTACTTC	CASSQRGSGGSRETQYF
few	TRBV7-9	-	TRBJ2-5	TGTGCCAGCAGGAATAGGACTTACCAAGAGACCCAGTACTTC	CASRNRTYQETQYF
-	TRBV12-3/TRBV12-4	-	TRBJ1-2	TGTGCCAGCAGTCCGGGACTAGGGCACTATGGCTACACCTTC	CASSPGLGHYGYTF
few	TRBV11-3	TRBD1	TRBJ2-1	TGTGCCAGCAGCCTCCGACCGGGACAGCCACTTAATGAGCAGTTCTTC	CASSLRPGQPLNEQFF
-	TRBV12-3/TRBV12-4	-	TRBJ1-6	TGTGCCAGCACTACAGCCCTGCCCAATTATAATTCACCCCTCCACTTT	CASTTALPNYNSPLHF
-	TRBV19	-	TRBJ2-5	TGTGCCAGTAGTATAAGTGAAGCGCTTACACTCCAAGAGACCCAGTACTTC	CASSISEALTLQETQYF
few	TRBV5-1	-	TRBJ2-5	TGCGCCAGCAGCCCCTTGTCGGGGGGCTCGGAGACCCAGTACTTC	CASSPLSGGSETQYF
few	TRBV7-2	TRBD1	TRBJ2-3	TGTGCCAGCAGCTCGACAGGGGTGGGCACAGATACGCAGTATTTT	CASSSTGVGTDTQYF
many	TRBV6-1	-	TRBJ1-1	TGTGCCAGCAGTGGGACAGCGAACACTGAAGCTTTCTTT	CASSGTANTEAFF
-	TRBV2	TRBD1	TRBJ2-3	TGTGCCAGCAGTGAAACAGGGGGAGTGGGCACAGATACGCAGTATTTT	CASSETGGVGTDTQYF
few	TRBV19	-	TRBJ1-1	TGTGCCAGTAGTATTAGTGGGGGAGTGACTGAAGCTTTCTTT	CASSISGGVTEAFF
few	TRBV20-1	-	TRBJ2-7	TGCAGTGTACAGACTAGTAAGAACGAGCAGTACTTC	CSVQTSKNEQYF
many	TRBV7-2	-	TRBJ2-3	TGTGCCAGCAGCTTAGAACCCTACACAGATACGCAGTATTTT	CASSLEPYTDTQYF
few	TRBV5-1	-	TRBJ2-6	TGCGCCAGCAGCTCGGGACCTGGGGCCAACGTCCTGACTTTC	CASSSGPGANVLTF
-	TRBV12-5	-	TRBJ1-1	TGTGCTAGTGGTTTGGTACAAACCGATTTT	CASGLVQTDF
-	TRBV18	TRBD1	TRBJ2-6	TGTGCCAGCTCACCTCGAGGACAGGGGGCGTCTGGGGCCAACGTCCTGACTTTC	CASSPRGQGASGANVLTF
few	TRBV19	-	TRBJ2-7	TGTGCCATCCCGAGGGGGCGGGAGTGTAGCGAGCAGTACTTC	CAIPRGRECSEQYF
few	TRBV5-1	TRBD2	TRBJ2-1	TGCGCCAGCAGCTCTGTAGCGGGGGGGCCCGAGAATGAGCAGTTCTTC	CASSSVAGGPENEQFF
-	TRBV5-1	TRBD2	TRBJ2-1	TGCGCCAGCAGCTTGCAGATACTAGCGGGAGGGGGCTACAATGAGCAGTTCTTC	CASSLQILAGGGYNEQFF
-	TRBV24-1	TRBD1	TRBJ1-4	TGTGCCACCAGTGATCTATCCCCCCGACAGGGGGTAAATGAAAAACTGTTTTTT	CATSDLSPRQGVNEKLFF
-	TRBV2	TRBD1	TRBJ1-3	TGTGCCAGACAGGGGGAATCTGGAAACACCATATATTTT	CARQGESGNTIYF
-	TRBV6-6	-	TRBJ2-7	TGTGCCAGCAGCGACCCGACAGGACGTGGTTACGAGCAGTACTTC	CASSDPTGRGYEQYF
few	TRBV20-1	TRBD1	TRBJ2-3	TGCAGTGCTAGAGCCGAAGGGACAGGGGTGGATACGCAGTATTTT	CSARAEGTGVDTQYF
-	TRBV5-5	TRBD1	TRBJ1-1	TGTGCCAGCAGCTTGCACAGGGGGCAGCGGACGAACACTGAAGCTTTCTTT	CASSLHRGQRTNTEAFF
few	TRBV6-5	-	TRBJ1-5	TGTGCCAGCAGTTACTCGACGCCAGCCTTTGGTCTATATCAGCCCCAGCATTTT	CASSYSTPAFGLYQPQHF
-	TRBV12-3/TRBV12-4	-	TRBJ2-4	TGTGCCAGCAGTTTCAGGGTAACCAAAAACATTCAGTACTTC	CASSFRVTKNIQYF
-	TRBV5-1	-	TRBJ2-5	TGCGCCAGCAGCCGGGTTGGGGACCTCCAAGAGACCCAGTACTTC	CASSRVGDLQETQYF
-	TRBV3-1	TRBD1	TRBJ2-7	TGTGCCAGCAGCCCAACTTATTTCGACAGGGGGTACGAGCAGTACTTC	CASSPTYFDRGYEQYF
few	TRBV7-9	-	TRBJ1-4	TGTGCCAGCAGCGCGCGGGGAGCGGCTAATGAAAAACTGTTTTTT	CASSARGAANEKLFF
-	TRBV29-1	-	TRBJ2-7	TGCAGCGTTGTTATGCAGTCCTACGAGCAGTACTTC	CSVVMQSYEQYF
few	TRBV11-3	-	TRBJ2-2	TGTGCCAGCAGCTTACCTCAAGCTAGCGCCGGGGAGCTGTTTTTT	CASSLPQASAGELFF
few	TRBV20-1	TRBD2	TRBJ2-1	TGCAGTGCTAGAGGGGCTAGCGGAGCTTACTCCTACAATGAGCAGTTCTTC	CSARGASGAYSYNEQFF
many	TRBV6-2/TRBV6-3	-	TRBJ2-1	TGTGCCAGCAGTGGGACTGGGGGCAATGAGCAGTTCTTC	CASSGTGGNEQFF